This is a list of T cell receptor beta chains from one sample in a study of spatial heterogeneity in lung cancer. Via MiXCR, TCRdb re-called the 5' RACE reads, giving one row per CDR3 protein. The profile covers 30,000 to 40,000 distinct CDR3 sequences, with 6% to 9.5% appearing a single time and about 9% taken by the ten largest. The starting material was PBMCs, obtained at follow-up. The origin of the receptors is a male donor with early-stage non-small cell lung cancer. Each CDR3 is given without its conserved first and last residue. A D gene is named only where the DNA matches it firmly.

TRBD2	TRBV3-1	TRBJ2-5	ASSQGSGGETQY
.	TRBV3-1	TRBJ1-1	ASSQVGGGEAF
.	TRBV30	TRBJ2-5	AWSVRVQETQY
TRBD1	TRBV12-3/TRBV12-4	TRBJ1-4	ASYGQEISTNEKLF
.	TRBV7-2	TRBJ2-7	ASRASVGAHEQY
.	TRBV30	TRBJ2-7	AWSAPGAQY
.	TRBV12-3/TRBV12-4	TRBJ2-7	ASSFGSGEQY
TRBD1	TRBV7-9	TRBJ2-1	VSTLTGQGNEQF
.	TRBV9	TRBJ2-3	ASSPGGSTDTQY
.	TRBV20-1	TRBJ2-7	SARDISGNYEQY
.	TRBV5-1	TRBJ1-1	ASSLGPPNTEAF
.	TRBV11-2	TRBJ1-4	ASSSGGATNEKLF
.	TRBV5-1	TRBJ2-7	ASSTRGSPREQY
.	TRBV12-3/TRBV12-4	TRBJ1-2	ASSFSSRYGYT
TRBD1	TRBV18	TRBJ1-3	ASSLGTASGNTIY
TRBD1	TRBV6-1	TRBJ1-5	ASRSGTASNQPQH
.	TRBV4-2	TRBJ2-1	ASSFRDSDNEQF
.	TRBV30	TRBJ1-3	AWSQGSGNTIY
.	TRBV7-9	TRBJ2-7	ASIPDVPPYEQY
.	TRBV5-1	TRBJ2-5	ASSLASGNQETQY
.	TRBV18	TRBJ2-2	ASSPAGNAGELF
.	TRBV29-1	TRBJ2-1	SAAEGGPYNEQF
TRBD2	TRBV29-1	TRBJ2-3	SVDPLAGVSTDTQY
.	TRBV29-1	TRBJ1-2	SVEDGHYT
.	TRBV6-2/TRBV6-3	TRBJ1-1	ASSYARSEAF
.	TRBV28	TRBJ2-7	ASSSGPSMQY
.	TRBV11-3	TRBJ2-7	ASSFRGSYEQY
TRBD2	TRBV4-2	TRBJ2-1	ASSHGGGANEQF
.	TRBV7-9	TRBJ2-1	ASSYTWSSYNEQF
TRBD1	TRBV12-3/TRBV12-4	TRBJ1-1	ASSLMRTGRPF
.	TRBV7-9	TRBJ1-1	ASSSPWTEEAF
.	TRBV7-9	TRBJ1-1	ASSLRAVEAF
.	TRBV12-3/TRBV12-4	TRBJ1-1	ASSPGRANTEAF
.	TRBV2	TRBJ2-1	ASSEEARGAYNEQF
TRBD2	TRBV11-1	TRBJ2-5	ASSAGTSVKTQY
.	TRBV5-1	TRBJ2-2	ASSLTGNPGELF
TRBD1	TRBV7-9	TRBJ2-7	ASSNSTGLLEQY
.	TRBV7-3	TRBJ1-1	ASSLNPGAPNTEAF
.	TRBV6-5	TRBJ2-3	ASSPYRVGVTQY
TRBD2	TRBV7-9	TRBJ2-2	ASSSLPGLAGRSNTGELF
.	TRBV14	TRBJ2-1	ASSQDQQVAISRF
.	TRBV20-1	TRBJ2-1	SARDTLATTYNEQF
.	TRBV6-1	TRBJ2-3	ASTYRDTQY
.	TRBV7-6	TRBJ2-7	ASSLGGASYEQY
TRBD1	TRBV5-1	TRBJ1-2	ASSTGGASDGYT
TRBD2	TRBV29-1	TRBJ2-2	SVESSGSYTGELF
.	TRBV11-3	TRBJ2-2	ASSFGHTITGELF
.	TRBV11-2	TRBJ1-1	ASVRRMNTEAF
.	TRBV6-5	TRBJ2-2	ASTWAGAGGELF
TRBD2	TRBV7-8	TRBJ2-2	ASRWLAGDTGELF
.	TRBV30	TRBJ2-7	AWMLESYEQY
TRBD2	TRBV30	TRBJ2-1	AWDGSSGGEQF
.	TRBV6-1	TRBJ2-6	ASVFFGANVLT
.	TRBV20-1	TRBJ1-5	SASSGATFDQPQH
.	TRBV7-9	TRBJ1-1	ASREWVTEAF
.	TRBV27	TRBJ2-5	ASSFNGRTQY
.	TRBV6-1	TRBJ1-4	ASSVGLTNEKLF